Below, 29 T cell receptor beta chains from the same sample are listed, as sequenced in a study of OX40 agonist ivuxolimab in advanced cancers. Libraries were prepared by immunoSEQ multiplex PCR; TCRdb keeps only in-frame clonotypes and omits some of them. The sample has more than 95,000 clones, around nine tenths seen once. Material: CD4+ or CD8+ T cells sorted from blood, obtained in a trial of the OX40 agonist ivuxolimab. Receptors originate from an adult with an advanced solid tumor such as melanoma, head and neck, liver or kidney cancer.

The chain carries TRBV28 and TRBJ1-1; no clear D gene. Trimming removed 4 bases at V and 5 bases at J, with 17 bases between. CDR3 size: 15 residues. Germline assignment: CDR1 MDHEN and CDR2 SYDVKM. The CDR3 region is CASSSLAGYSTEAFF. CDR3 nucleotides: TGTGCCAGCAGTTCTCTGGCAGGCTATTCGACTGAAGCTTTCTTT.

This chain uses TRBV6-5 with TRBJ1-2; D remains unclear. Germline CDR1 reads MNHEY; CDR2 reads SVGAGI. The CDR3 consists of 15 residues. The germline V and J ends were trimmed by 0 bases and 4 bases, with 12 bases remaining between them. The CDR3 protein is CASSYSSGLAYGYTF. The DNA of the CDR3 is TGTGCCAGCAGTTACTCTTCAGGCCTGGCCTATGGCTACACCTTC.

V gene TRBV28 combines with J gene TRBJ2-3; weak D call: TRBD2 (7 bases). The V end lost 3 bases, the J end lost 1 base, and 11 bases lay between the germline ends. The CDR3 length is 15 residues. Per the germline V gene, CDR1 is MDHEN and CDR2 is SYDVKM. For the CDR3, the DNA is TGTGCCAGCAGTTTGGGGGGGCTGGGCACAGATACGCAGTATTTT. Translation gives CASSLGGLGTDTQYF.

The V gene is TRBV10-3, the J gene TRBJ2-7; perhaps TRBD1 as D (5 bases). Germline CDR1 is ENHRY and CDR2 is SYGVKD. This CDR3 has 12 residues. Trimming left V 5 bases short and J 2 bases short, with 7 bases between. The CDR3 nucleotides read TGTGCCATCAGTCTGACAGCCTACGAGCAGTACTTC. It codes for CAISLTAYEQYF.

This chain joins TRBV11-3 and TRBJ2-3; D unresolved. V gave up 3 bases and J gave up 2 bases, with 6 bases separating them. This CDR3 region has 13 residues. Looked up from germline, CDR1 is SGHNT and CDR2 is YENEEA. The CDR3 bases are TGTGCCAGCAGCTTCAGACACACAGATACGCAGTATTTT. As protein: CASSFRHTDTQYF.

In this sample, this clone turned up once. The chain carries TRBV6-5 and TRBJ1-3; no firm D call. CDR3 size: 15 residues. V shed 4 bases and J shed 0 bases, with 10 bases lying between them. Germline V gives CDR1 MNHEY, CDR2 SVGAGI. Here the CDR3 reads CASSLTYLSGNTIYF. The DNA of the CDR3 is TGTGCCAGCAGTTTGACCTACCTCTCTGGAAACACCATATATTTT.

V usage is TRBV5-1 and J usage is TRBJ2-7; D assignment may be TRBD1 or TRBD2 (5 bases each). The CDR3 loop spans 13 amino acids. Trimming stripped 4 bases from V and 2 bases from J, with 10 bases between. Germline loops: CDR1 SGHRS, CDR2 YFSETQ. Here the CDR3 DNA reads TGCGCCAGCAGCGAGGGGTTTACCTACGAGCAGTACTTC. It specifies CASSEGFTYEQYF. The complete variable domain, with remaining parts taken from reference TRBV5-1 and TRBJ2-7, reads KAGVTQTPRYLIKTRGQQVTLSCSPISGHRSVSWYQQTPGQGLQFLFEYFSETQRNKGNFPGRFSGRQFSNSRSEMNVSTLELGDSALYLCASSEGFTYEQYFGPGTRLTVT.

The chain carries TRBV19 and TRBJ2-5, with D maybe TRBD1 (5 bases). CDR3 length equals 14 residues. Trimming removed 2 bases at V and 4 bases at J, with 11 bases between. The germline gives CDR1 LNHDA, CDR2 SQIVND (reference sequence). CDR3 nucleotides: TGTGCCAGTAGTATAACGGCAGGGATAGAGACCCAGTACTTC. Protein product: CASSITAGIETQYF.

This clone has a single count. CDR3 sequence: CASSELILETQYF. In DNA form, the CDR3 reads TGTGCCAGCAGTGAATTAATCTTGGAGACCCAGTACTTC. V gene TRBV25-1 combines with J gene TRBJ2-5; D not certain. Looked up from germline, CDR1 is MGHDK and CDR2 is SYGVNS. This CDR3 has 13 amino acids. The ends were cut back, 1 base at V and 5 bases at J, with 8 bases in the middle.

The chain has TRBV10-3 and TRBJ2-7, with 10 positions matching TRBD1. The V gene's germline CDR1 is ENHRY and CDR2 SYGVKD. Trimming removed 6 bases from V and 2 bases from J; junction bases left unmatched: 7. The CDR3 contains 15 residues. The chain's CDR3 is CAISGTGTGAYEQYF. The CDR3 DNA is TGTGCCATCAGCGGGACTGGGACAGGGGCCTACGAGCAGTACTTC.

This clone occurred once. The V call is TRBV2, the J call TRBJ1-2; 9 bases agree with TRBD1. Unmatched junction bases numbered 4, after V lost 6 bases and J lost 2 bases. The V gene's germline CDR1 is SNHLY and CDR2 FYNNEI. The CDR3 is made up of 14 amino acids. The CDR3 sequence: CASSGQGPNYGYTF. As DNA, the CDR3 is TGTGCCAGCAGCGGACAGGGGCCGAACTATGGCTACACCTTC.

The V and J genes are TRBV10-3 and TRBJ1-5; no firm D call. The CDR3 covers 13 residues. Trimming shortened V by 7 bases and J by 0 bases, and 7 bases separated the two germline ends. Per germline, CDR1 ENHRY and CDR2 SYGVKD. The DNA of the CDR3 is TGTGCCATCAACCATAATAGCAATCAGCCCCAGCATTTT. Translation gives CAINHNSNQPQHF.

The chain uses TRBV18 and TRBJ2-3; 9 positions match TRBD2. Per the germline V gene, CDR1 is KGHSH and CDR2 is LQKENI. The CDR3 has 15 residues. With V trimmed by 3 bases and J by 0 bases, 1 base remained unmatched. The chain's CDR3 is CASSPLAGSTDTQYF. CDR3 DNA: TGTGCCAGCTCACCCCTAGCGGGGAGCACAGATACGCAGTATTTT.

This clone was observed a single time. The gene calls are TRBV19 and TRBJ2-5; no firm D call. Germline V gives CDR1 LNHDA, CDR2 SQIVND (reference sequence). This CDR3 comprises 15 residues. V was cut by 3 bases and J by 4 bases, with 15 bases left in between. CDR3 nucleotide sequence: TGTGCCAGTAGTATCTCGAAGGGAATTGTAGAGACCCAGTACTTC. It translates to CASSISKGIVETQYF. Supplemented by reference TRBV19 and TRBJ2-5, the full variable domain reads DGGITQSPKYLFRKEGQNVTLSCEQNLNHDAMYWYRQDPGQGLRLIYYSQIVNDFQKGDIAEGYSVSREKKESFPLTVTSAQKNPTAFYLCASSISKGIVETQYFGPGTRLLVL.

The chain combines TRBV5-1 with TRBJ2-7; TRBD1 matches at 10 bases. This CDR3 contains 14 residues. CDR1 and CDR2 (germline): SGHRS, YFSETQ. Trimming cost V 7 bases and J 4 bases; bases outside gene matches: 8. CDR3 residues: CASCRGQGTYEQYF. The CDR3 coding sequence is TGCGCCAGCTGCAGGGGACAGGGGACTTACGAGCAGTACTTC.

The chain is built from TRBV28 and TRBJ1-2; no definite D call. This CDR3 is built from 12 residues. V lost 5 bases and J lost 8, with 12 bases in between. Germline CDR1 MDHEN, CDR2 SYDVKM. DNA for the CDR3: TGTGCCAGCAGTGAAAGTGGTGGGGGCTACACCTTC. It encodes CASSESGGGYTF.

The J gene is TRBJ1-2, the V gene TRBV5-1; D perhaps matches TRBD1 (6 bases). The CDR3 runs to 14 residues. V lost 3 bases to trimming and J lost 4 bases, with 13 bases between them. The germline V gene has CDR1 SGHRS and CDR2 YFSETQ. The CDR3 DNA reads TGCGCCAGCAGCTCGCAGGGGACCCCCTATGGCTACACCTTC. Encoded protein: CASSSQGTPYGYTF.

The chain employs TRBV28 and TRBJ1-1, with 8 bases fitting TRBD1. The trim removed 5 bases at V and 1 base at J, leaving 6 bases unmatched. The CDR3 spans 15 residues. The germline V gene has CDR1 MDHEN and CDR2 SYDVKM. The CDR3 DNA follows: TGTGCCAGCAGTACAGGGGGGACAGCGAACACTGAAGCTTTCTTT. It specifies CASSTGGTANTEAFF.

The V gene is TRBV7-2, the J gene TRBJ2-7, with D possibly matching TRBD1 (5 bases). Trimming cost V 3 bases and J 5 bases, with 11 bases left between them. The germline V gene has CDR1 SGHTA and CDR2 FQGNSA. The CDR3 sequence is 13 residues long. The CDR3 sequence is CASSLQGFHEQYF. The CDR3 coding sequence is TGTGCCAGCAGCTTGCAGGGCTTCCACGAGCAGTACTTC.

This rearrangement joins TRBV5-1 to TRBJ1-1; D is ambiguous. Germline assignment: CDR1 SGHRS and CDR2 YFSETQ. This CDR3 region has 13 residues. V dropped 0 bases and J dropped 2 bases, with 5 bases sitting between them. CDR3 nucleotides: TGCGCCAGCAGCTTGGGGTTCAACACTGAAGCTTTCTTT. Protein: CASSLGFNTEAFF.

The chain uses TRBV19 and TRBJ2-3; TRBD2 matches at 9 bases. CDR3 size: 14 residues. V was clipped by 10 bases and J by 3 bases; unmatched bases: 8. Looked up from germline, CDR1 is LNHDA and CDR2 is SQIVND (reference sequence). The CDR3: CATQIAGVTDTQYF. The DNA for the CDR3 is TGTGCCACACAAATAGCGGGGGTTACAGATACGCAGTATTTT.

This chain joins TRBV7-2 and TRBJ2-1; D unresolved. The CDR3 spans 12 residues. V was shortened by 5 bases and J by 9 bases, with 11 bases between the two germline ends. The V gene's germline CDR1 is SGHTA and CDR2 FQGNSA. The chain's CDR3 is CASSLRVGEQFF. The CDR3 DNA is TGTGCCAGCAGCCTTCGGGTTGGTGAGCAGTTCTTC. The whole variable domain, filled in from reference TRBV7-2 and TRBJ2-1, reads GAGVSQSPSNKVTEKGKDVELRCDPISGHTALYWYRQSLGQGLEFLIYFQGNSAPDKSGLPSDRFSAERTGGSVSTLTIQRTQQEDSAVYLCASSLRVGEQFFGPGTRLTVL.

The CDR3 loop is CASNTLQGTDTQYF. The CDR3 nucleotides read TGTGCCAGCAACACCTTACAGGGGACAGATACGCAGTATTTT. The chain employs TRBV7-9 and TRBJ2-3; 7 nucleotides line up with TRBD1. Unmatched junction bases numbered 7, after V lost 7 bases and J lost 3 bases. The CDR3 runs to 14 residues. CDR1 SEHNR and CDR2 FQNEAQ come from the germline V gene (reference sequence).

V is TRBV19 and J is TRBJ2-1; unclear D gene. This CDR3 has 14 residues. Trimming left V 1 base short and J 0 bases short, with 4 bases between. Germline V gives CDR1 LNHDA, CDR2 SQIVND (reference sequence). For the CDR3, the DNA is TGTGCCAGTAGTATAGGATTCTCCTACAATGAGCAGTTCTTC. Its protein is CASSIGFSYNEQFF. Supplemented by reference TRBV19 and TRBJ2-1, the full variable domain reads DGGITQSPKYLFRKEGQNVTLSCEQNLNHDAMYWYRQDPGQGLRLIYYSQIVNDFQKGDIAEGYSVSREKKESFPLTVTSAQKNPTAFYLCASSIGFSYNEQFFGPGTRLTVL.

The J gene is TRBJ1-5, the V gene TRBV28; tentative D call: TRBD1 (5 bases). Trimming took off 4 bases at V and 3 bases at J, with 10 bases between the two ends. Looked up from germline, CDR1 is MDHEN and CDR2 is SYDVKM. This CDR3 has 14 residues. The CDR3 here is CASSSSGINQPQHF. CDR3 coding DNA: TGTGCCAGCAGTTCCTCAGGGATCAATCAGCCCCAGCATTTT.

The chain combines TRBV7-8 with TRBJ1-3; D perhaps matches TRBD1 (5 bases). V dropped 1 base and J dropped 1 base, with 17 bases sitting between them. CDR1 is SGHVS, CDR2 FQNEAQ, per germline. The CDR3 contains 18 residues. DNA of the CDR3: TGTGCCAGCAGCTTAGTCCCGGGCTGGGGCCCTTCTGGAAACACCATATATTTT. Amino acid sequence: CASSLVPGWGPSGNTIYF.

The chain couples TRBV21-1 to TRBJ2-3. TRBV21-1 corresponds to a pseudogene. The CDR3 contains 16 residues. This CDR3 reads CASPRASVSRTDTQYF. Here the CDR3 DNA reads TGTGCCAGCCCCCGGGCATCGGTAAGTAGGACAGATACGCAGTATTTT.

The chain joins TRBV10-1 to TRBJ2-3; D not resolved. V lost 0 bases to trimming and J lost 2 bases, with 6 bases between them. Germline lookup yields CDR1 WNHNN and CDR2 SYGVQD (reference sequence). The CDR3 extends over 14 amino acids. The CDR3 sequence is CASSESGVTDTQYF. The CDR3 DNA follows: TGCGCCAGCAGTGAGTCCGGAGTCACAGATACGCAGTATTTT.

The chain links TRBV29-1 to TRBJ2-1; 9 bases match TRBD2. Germline V CDR1 and CDR2: SQVTM, ANQGSEA. The CDR3 covers 15 residues. V was clipped by 1 base and J by 2 bases; unmatched bases: 3. The CDR3 DNA reads as TGCAGCGTTGAAGGCGGGGGGGCCCCCTACAATGAGCAGTTCTTC. This gives the protein CSVEGGGAPYNEQFF.